The 20 T cell receptor beta chains reported below all come from one sample, sequenced in a study of Ad26.COV2.S vaccination and SARS-CoV-2 variants (dated by TCRdb to about 2021). The protocol used for the library was the immunoSEQ multiplex PCR assay. Here the immuneACCESS table is served through TCRdb, limited to in-frame sequences with V and J called. Missing clones are a known gap in these copies; in checked studies unresolved V genes cover under half, and the rest lacks a known reason. The sample has approximately 400,000 clones on record, roughly 84% of them singletons. The ten largest account for less than 4% of the sample. In the paper's terms, the treatment or condition label means: roughly 20 received Ad26.COV2.S at low or high dose, single or two shots; roughly 5 received placebo; per-sample allocation not given. Repertoires of vaccine and placebo recipients were sequenced from samples collected on day 63 after the first injection.

Source: peripheral blood, taken in a trial of Ad26.COV2.S vaccine versus placebo. The receptors derive from a person between 18 and 60 years old who received the Ad26.COV2.S COVID-19 vaccine or a placebo.

The genes are TRBV30 and TRBJ1-6; weak D call: TRBD1 (5 bases). Germline loops: CDR1 GTSNPN, CDR2 SVGIG (reference sequence). The length of the CDR3 is 16 residues. V dropped 7 bases and J dropped 0 bases, with 16 bases sitting between them. CDR3 amino acids: CASKQGYGSYNSPLHF. CDR3 DNA: TGTGCCTCCAAGCAGGGATATGGCTCCTATAATTCACCCCTCCACTTT.

The chain is built from TRBV6-6 and TRBJ2-7; D gene uncertain. The CDR3 is made up of 16 amino acids. Trimming took 6 bases from V and 6 from J, leaving 24 bases between them. CDR1 and CDR2 from the germline V gene are MNHNY and SVGAGI (reference sequence). CDR3 in DNA: TGTGCCAGCAGCAAGGGCCGAGTGGTCCCCAGCCCCGAGCAGTACTTC. Amino acids: CASSKGRVVPSPEQYF.

The chain is built from TRBV4-1 and TRBJ1-1; TRBD1 agrees at 9 bases. Germline trimming cut 1 base from V and 10 bases from J; bases unmatched to any gene: 4. The CDR3 has 13 residues. The germline V gene encodes CDR1 MGHRA and CDR2 YSYEKL. CDR3 amino acids: CASSQGTGAGAFF. CDR3 DNA: TGCGCCAGCAGCCAAGGGACAGGGGCCGGAGCTTTCTTT.

V gene TRBV5-6 combines with J gene TRBJ2-6; 8 positions match TRBD1. CDR3 length: 17 residues. Germline CDR1 reads SGHDT; CDR2 reads YYEEEE. V gave up 4 bases and J gave up 0 bases; unmatched junction bases: 6. DNA of the CDR3: TGTGCCAGCAGCCCCGGGACAGGACCCTCTGGGGCCAACGTCCTGACTTTC. It specifies CASSPGTGPSGANVLTF. The entire variable domain, with the rest obtained from reference TRBV5-6 and TRBJ2-6, is as follows: DAGVTQSPTHLIKTRGQQVTLRCSPKSGHDTVSWYQQALGQGPQFIFQYYEEEERQRGNFPDRFSGHQFPNYSSELNVNALLLGDSALYLCASSPGTGPSGANVLTFGAGSRLTVL.

This clone has at least ten counts. The chain recombines TRBV24-1 with TRBJ1-5; TRBD1 might be the D (5 bases). The CDR3 consists of 15 residues. The germline V and J ends were trimmed by 5 bases and 1 base, with 11 bases remaining between them. In germline, CDR1 is KGHDR, CDR2 SFDVKD. The CDR3 loop is CATSGGGKSNQPQHF. Written as DNA, the CDR3 is TGTGCCACCAGTGGTGGGGGGAAGAGCAATCAGCCCCAGCATTTT.

CDR3 protein: CAWSVRVARTDTQYF. As DNA, the CDR3 is TGTGCCTGGAGTGTAAGAGTCGCCCGCACAGATACGCAGTATTTT. The gene calls are TRBV30 and TRBJ2-3, with unresolved D. The CDR3 totals 15 residues. Trimming took off 0 bases at V and 1 base at J, with 11 bases between the two ends. Germline CDR1 reads GTSNPN; CDR2 reads SVGIG (reference sequence). The full variable domain, rest sourced from reference TRBV30 and TRBJ2-3, is SQTIHQWPATLVQPVGSPLSLECTVEGTSNPNLYWYRQAAGRGLQLLFYSVGIGQISSEVPQNLSASRPQDRQFILSSKKLLLSDSGFYLCAWSVRVARTDTQYFGPGTRLTVL.

V is TRBV11-2 and J is TRBJ2-3; possible D gene TRBD2, 5 bases. The CDR3 is 15 residues long. V lost 3 bases and J lost 4, with 14 bases in between. Per the germline V gene, CDR1 is SGHAT and CDR2 is FQNNGV. CDR3 bases: TGTGCCAGCAGCTTCCCAAGAGGGCTCCCAGATACGCAGTATTTT. Protein sequence: CASSFPRGLPDTQYF.

This sequence joins TRBV11-2 and TRBJ2-7; D gene ambiguous. The CDR3 has 13 amino acids. The V gene's germline CDR1 is SGHAT and CDR2 FQNNGV. Deletions cut 1 base from V and 3 bases from J, with 7 bases between. In nucleotides, the CDR3 is TGTGCCAGCAGCTTAGCAGTCAACTACGAGCAGTACTTC. This codes for CASSLAVNYEQYF.

This clone was counted a single time. This chain connects TRBV10-3 to TRBJ2-7; 10 bases are a match to TRBD2. After removal of 5 bases from V and 2 bases from J, the junction contained 6 bases not matched to a gene. This CDR3 has 15 residues. Germline V gene data show CDR1 as ENHRY and CDR2 as SYGVKD. CDR3 sequence reads: CAISTAGTSAYEQYF. CDR3 nucleotide sequence: TGTGCCATCAGTACAGCCGGGACTAGCGCCTACGAGCAGTACTTC.

This rearrangement joins TRBV10-1 to TRBJ1-2, with D possibly TRBD1 on 6 matching bases. The CDR3 is made up of 15 amino acids. Trimming stripped 0 bases from V and 5 bases from J, with 13 bases between. Germline V CDR1 and CDR2: WNHNN, SYGVQD (reference sequence). Here the CDR3 reads CASSESGTPIYGYTF. Here the CDR3 DNA reads TGCGCCAGCAGTGAGTCTGGGACACCGATTTATGGCTACACCTTC.

This rearrangement joins TRBV12-3 or TRBV12-4 to TRBJ2-1; D might be TRBD2 (5 bases). The CDR3 covers 12 residues. V was pared by 5 bases and J by 8 bases, with 10 bases between. This CDR3 reads CASSRGSHEQFF. The CDR3, as DNA: TGTGCCAGCAGTCGCGGGTCCCATGAGCAGTTCTTC.

The chain uses TRBV30 and TRBJ2-3, with D possibly called TRBD1 or TRBD2 (5 bases each). V lost 4 bases to trimming and J lost 4 bases, with 18 bases between them. The length of the CDR3 is 15 residues. Germline assignment: CDR1 GTSNPN and CDR2 SVGIG (reference sequence). CDR3 region: CAWTNLGGFPDTQYF. The CDR3 DNA reads TGTGCCTGGACTAACCTTGGGGGTTTCCCAGATACGCAGTATTTT.

The gene calls are TRBV9 and TRBJ1-6; TRBD1 matches at 7 bases. The CDR3 consists of 14 residues. Germline V lookup: CDR1 SGDLS, CDR2 YYNGEE. The junction had 4 bases not matched to a gene; V was cut back by 3 bases and J by 7 bases. The CDR3 nucleotides read TGTGCCAGCAGCGAGGACAGGAAGAATTCACCCCTCCACTTT. Its translation: CASSEDRKNSPLHF.

The gene calls are TRBV7-2 and TRBJ2-3, with 8 nucleotides matching TRBD2. This CDR3 comprises 13 residues. Germline V CDR1 and CDR2: SGHTA, FQGNSA. Trimming took 6 bases from V and 8 from J; bases not matched to a gene: 7. The CDR3, as DNA: TGTGCCAGCAGTCTCCAGCGGGAGACTACGCAGTATTTT. As protein: CASSLQRETTQYF.

Notes on this clone: Because it lacks the conserved phenylalanine or tryptophan at the end, this CDR3 is likely a read error. Because the CDR3's place on the DNA is in doubt, the DNA is left out and the CDR3 is given as listed by TCRdb. This CDR3 is CASSPRLTRG. The chain recombines TRBV18 with TRBJ1-1. The CDR3 is 10 residues long, ends included. Germline V gene data show CDR1 as KGHSH and CDR2 as LQKENI.

This rearrangement joins TRBV30 to TRBJ2-1, with 9 positions matching TRBD1. The CDR3 has 18 residues. The V and J ends lost 1 base and 3 bases, in that order; junction bases with no gene match: 13. The germline V gene encodes CDR1 GTSNPN and CDR2 SVGIG (reference sequence). In DNA, the CDR3 is TGTGCCTGGAGTGAGATCGCGGGAGAGGGACAGGGCTACAATGAGCAGTTCTTC. This codes for CAWSEIAGEGQGYNEQFF.

The V gene is TRBV6-2 or TRBV6-3, the J gene TRBJ1-1; tentatively, D is TRBD1 (6 bases). V lost 2 bases and J 5 bases, leaving 15 bases between the germline ends. Germline V lookup: CDR1 MNHEY, CDR2 SVGEGT. This CDR3 has 15 residues. The DNA for the CDR3 is TGTGCCAGCAGTTACGGGGGGGCGCCGGGGACTGAAGCTTTCTTT. It translates to CASSYGGAPGTEAFF.

This rearrangement joins TRBV18 to TRBJ2-5; 11 positions match TRBD1. CDR3 length equals 15 residues. V gave up 3 bases and J gave up 3 bases; unmatched junction bases: 3. CDR1 KGHSH and CDR2 LQKENI come from the germline V gene. The CDR3 region has the DNA TGTGCCAGCTCACCGAGGACAGGGGGCGAAGAGACCCAGTACTTC. Amino acids: CASSPRTGGEETQYF.

This clone has just a few counts. J is TRBJ1-5 and V is TRBV1; the table's D call, TRBD1, was not checked against the DNA. TRBV1 corresponds to a pseudogene. The CDR3 is 16 residues long. The CDR3, as DNA: TGCACCAGCAGCCACCCACAGGGGGCGAACAATCAGCCCCAGCATTTT. Protein: CTSSHPQGANNQPQHF.

This chain links TRBV7-2 with TRBJ2-3; D gene uncertain. Trimming stripped 7 bases from V and 4 bases from J, with 9 bases between. Germline values: CDR1 SGHTA, CDR2 FQGNSA. The CDR3 runs to 12 residues. The CDR3 coding sequence is TGTGCCAGCACAGGTATCGCAGATACGCAGTATTTT. Its protein is CASTGIADTQYF.